The subject of this entry is one T cell receptor beta chain. Which antigen it targets is not known. No quality values exist for individual bases; no much larger clone is one base distant. The germline V gene encodes CDR1 ENHRY and CDR2 SYGVKD. Reading from cysteine to phenylalanine, the CDR3 counts 14 amino acids. CDR3 DNA is the only sequence kept; it has 42 bases, read in frame from the first base. Germline trimming: 10 bases from V, 2 bases from J; junction bases outside gene matches: 9. These data belong to a study of blood T cell repertoires in COVID-19 (dated by TCRdb to the early 2020s). For the study in its entirety: The collaborator samples originated in the United States, Italy and Spain and spanned the acute and convalescent phases of COVID-19. The prospective study material was composed of cDNA or gDNA derived from T cells, B-cell-depleted T cells, or PBMCs. The dataset comprised deeply sampled blood TCRbeta repertoires from subjects exposed to, actively infected with, or recovered from COVID-19. The repertoires were released in a freely available public database intended as a resource for research on the immune response to SARS-CoV-2. Samples came from the ongoing ImmuneRACE study (first 160 participants) plus 1,254 subjects from 6 global collaborators. Sample metadata almost always included a de-identified subject ID, COVID-19 status, age in years and sex. Where available, HLA class I and class II types were obtained from metadata supplied by the sample provider rather than from assay-based typing.

TCRbeta CDR3 regions were amplified from genomic DNA by means of the immunoSEQ Assay, a bias-controlled multiplex PCR. Regarding the original processing steps: The number of nucleated cells in each sample was estimated by amplification of reference gene primers within the assay. To quantify the absolute abundance of each unique TCRbeta CDR3 rearrangement, sequence reads were collapsed and filtered. Productive Simpson clonality was computed per sample as the square root of Simpson's diversity index over productive rearrangements. As stored in TCRdb, this immuneACCESS dataset retains in-frame rearrangements with V and J assigned. A fraction of the clones does not appear; measured against another copy, unresolved V genes explain less than half of the discrepancy, and the remainder lacks a known reason. That table supplies the V and J calls and clone size; D and trimming were determined from the DNA. This sample is represented by roughly 30,000 clones; around three quarters of them were singletons. The ten largest make up approximately 41% of the sample.

Results and caveats for the whole study, not just this receptor: How much clinical and demographic metadata was included differed by source and by participant, and the metadata was provided uncurated.

Each collaborating institution followed its own protocols to collect whole blood in K2EDTA tubes. For TCRbeta analysis, collaborator samples were shipped as frozen whole blood, as isolated PBMCs, or as DNA extracted from either sample type. The V and J segments used are TRBV10-3 and TRBJ2-3, with 7 central nucleotides matching TRBD2. This receptor was identified in a man between 65 and 85 years old with acute or convalescent COVID-19. The sample comprised peripheral blood. The DNA sequence is given as TGTGCCACCAGCGGGGAGGGGTACACAGATACGCAGTATTTT. Its coded protein is CATSGEGYTDTQYF.